This is a list of T cell receptor beta chains from one sample in a study of cytomegalovirus exposure and HLA in healthy donors. The method was immunoSEQ multiplex PCR; TCRdb's version includes in-frame clones alone and lacks a portion of them. The data hold roughly 200,000 clones, with 80% observed a single time. Sequencing was done on a sample of PBMCs. All receptors derive from a boy younger than 18 in good health and CMV-seronegative. Each CDR3 is given with its conserved first and last residue. The D gene is left open where the match is weak. Part of the rows lack a size; the others show once, few, many or a class for expanded clones.

j_call d_call clone_size v_call cdr3_aa cdr3_nt
TRBJ2-1 . . TRBV29-1 CSVDAVYEQFF TGCAGCGTTGACGCGGTCTATGAGCAGTTCTTC
TRBJ1-5 TRBD1 once TRBV6-5 CASSPRGVGVQPQHF TGTGCCAGCAGTCCCAGGGGGGTTGGGGTTCAGCCCCAGCATTTT
TRBJ1-1 TRBD1 . TRBV5-1 CASTTTGGETEAFF TGCGCCAGCACCACCACAGGGGGGGAGACTGAAGCTTTCTTT
TRBJ1-1 . . TRBV19 CASSVAGFMNTEAFF TGTGCCAGTAGTGTTGCAGGGTTCATGAACACTGAAGCTTTCTTT
TRBJ1-2 TRBD1 . TRBV5-1 CASSLGGSRQGVFGYTF TGCGCCAGCAGCCTGGGGGGGTCCAGACAGGGGGTCTTTGGCTACACCTTC
TRBJ2-1 TRBD1 . TRBV6-5 CASSRDRGMYNEQFF TGTGCCAGCAGCCGCGACAGGGGTATGTACAATGAGCAGTTCTTC
TRBJ1-1 . . TRBV5-1 CASSFGWGVSEAFF TGCGCCAGCAGCTTCGGGTGGGGAGTGTCTGAAGCTTTCTTT
TRBJ1-2 TRBD1 . TRBV11-3 CASSFGSKGQGNGYTF TGTGCCAGCAGCTTTGGTTCTAAGGGACAGGGGAATGGCTACACCTTC
TRBJ2-3 TRBD1 . TRBV27 CASTRTGGNTQYF TGTGCCAGCACCCGGACAGGGGGCAATACGCAGTATTTT
TRBJ1-2 TRBD1 . TRBV23-1 CASSQSWQWRDSVNYGYTF TGCGCCAGCAGTCAATCGTGGCAGTGGCGGGACAGCGTAAACTATGGCTACACCTTC
TRBJ1-1 . few TRBV27 CASSYIGLMNTEAFF TGTGCCAGCAGTTATATTGGCCTCATGAACACTGAAGCTTTCTTT
TRBJ2-5 TRBD1 . TRBV6-5 CASSYHGDRGETQYF TGTGCCAGCAGTTACCACGGGGACAGGGGGGAGACCCAGTACTTC
TRBJ1-5 . . TRBV14 CASSRGSNQPQHF TGTGCCAGCAGCCGCGGCAGCAATCAGCCCCAGCATTTT
TRBJ2-7 . . TRBV2 CASYLPSMTGTYEQYF TGTGCCAGCTATCTCCCCTCCATGACAGGGACTTACGAGCAGTACTTC
TRBJ1-4 TRBD1 . TRBV11-2 CASSLDRQGELFF TGTGCCAGCAGCTTAGACCGACAGGGGGAACTGTTTTTT
TRBJ2-1 TRBD2 . TRBV5-1 CASSLGQLAGYYNEQFF TGCGCCAGCAGCTTAGGGCAGCTAGCGGGGTACTACAATGAGCAGTTCTTC
TRBJ1-1 . . TRBV11-2 CASSLLARTYKTDTEAFF TGTGCCAGCAGCTTATTGGCCCGGACATATAAAACTGACACTGAAGCTTTCTTT
TRBJ2-7 . . TRBV30 CAWSGPQGSYEQYF TGTGCCTGGAGCGGCCCCCAGGGGTCCTACGAGCAGTACTTC
TRBJ2-3 TRBD1 . TRBV6-4 CASSDGQGADTQYF TGTGCCAGCAGTGACGGACAGGGGGCAGATACGCAGTATTTT
TRBJ1-1 . . TRBV10-3 CAISGRGGDTEAFF TGTGCCATCAGTGGAAGGGGAGGGGACACTGAAGCTTTCTTT
TRBJ1-2 . . TRBV5-6 CASSLGQGHGYTF TGTGCCAGCAGCTTGGGGCAGGGGCATGGCTACACCTTC
TRBJ2-1 . . TRBV5-4 CASSLEQENNEQFF TGTGCCAGCAGCTTGGAACAGGAGAACAATGAGCAGTTCTTC
TRBJ1-2 . . TRBV10-2 CASSIDSDNYGYTF TGCGCCAGCAGTATAGACAGTGATAACTATGGCTACACCTTC
TRBJ2-1 . . TRBV19 CASNRPSYNEQFF TGTGCCAGCAACCGACCTAGCTACAATGAGCAGTTCTTC
TRBJ2-4 . . TRBV30 CALGQSVNIQYF TGTGCCTTAGGACAGTCGGTAAACATTCAGTACTTC
TRBJ2-7 . . TRBV30 CAWSPGGRGRGEQYF TGTGCCTGGAGTCCTGGGGGCAGGGGAAGGGGCGAGCAGTACTTC
TRBJ1-6 . . TRBV28 CASSQPGGGRWSPLHF TGTGCCAGCAGTCAACCTGGGGGGGGGAGGTGGTCACCCCTCCACTTT
TRBJ2-7 . few TRBV6-5 CASRRGTAHYEQYF TGTGCCAGCAGACGCGGGACAGCTCACTACGAGCAGTACTTC
TRBJ2-3 TRBD2 . TRBV4-1 CASSRTPGLAYTDTQYF TGCGCCAGCAGCCGTACACCGGGACTAGCATACACAGATACGCAGTATTTT
TRBJ2-3 TRBD2 . TRBV9 CASSQRGLASADTQYF TGTGCCAGCAGCCAGCGGGGACTGGCCTCCGCGGATACGCAGTATTTT
TRBJ1-1 TRBD1 . TRBV15 CATSTGGTSNTEAFF TGTGCCACCAGTACAGGGGGCACTTCGAACACTGAAGCTTTCTTT
TRBJ1-2 TRBD1 few TRBV27 CASSPRQGRRGYTF TGTGCCAGCAGTCCCCGACAGGGAAGGAGGGGCTACACCTTC
TRBJ2-3 TRBD2 . TRBV9 CASSEGLAGVGWDTQYF TGTGCCAGCAGCGAAGGACTAGCGGGGGTGGGGTGGGATACGCAGTATTTT
TRBJ2-5 TRBD2 . TRBV19 CASSLRTSGGGETQYF TGTGCCAGTAGTCTCCGTACTAGCGGGGGTGGAGAGACCCAGTACTTC
TRBJ1-5 TRBD1 . TRBV5-5 CASSPGQGRSNQPQHF TGTGCCAGCAGTCCCGGACAGGGAAGAAGCAATCAGCCCCAGCATTTT
TRBJ2-3 . few TRBV6-5 CASSYGGSTDTQYF TGTGCCAGCAGTTATGGGGGGAGCACAGATACGCAGTATTTT
TRBJ2-7 TRBD2 . TRBV9 CASSVAGSGKSDEQYF TGTGCCAGCAGCGTAGCGGGTAGCGGGAAATCAGACGAGCAGTACTTC
TRBJ2-2 . . TRBV19 CASRSRVNTGELFF TGTGCCAGTAGAAGCAGGGTAAACACCGGGGAGCTGTTTTTT
TRBJ2-5 TRBD2 . TRBV4-1 CASSQGLTSGEETQYF TGCGCCAGCAGCCAAGGACTGACTAGCGGGGAAGAGACCCAGTACTTC
TRBJ1-1 . few TRBV19 CASTLIRGGLAFF TGTGCCAGTACCCTGATAAGGGGGGGTTTGGCTTTCTTT
TRBJ1-4 . few TRBV6-1 CASMFRHNEKLFF TGTGCCAGCATGTTCAGACATAATGAAAAACTGTTTTTT
TRBJ1-5 . once TRBV18 CASSRVKGNQPQHF TGTGCCAGCTCGCGGGTTAAGGGCAATCAGCCCCAGCATTTT
TRBJ2-7 TRBD1 . TRBV28 CASSLFRDRDSYEQYF TGTGCCAGCAGTTTATTTAGGGACAGGGATTCCTACGAGCAGTACTTC
TRBJ2-2 TRBD2 . TRBV13 CASSLELGTGTSAAGELFF TGTGCCAGCAGCTTAGAGCTGGGTACCGGGACTAGCGCGGCCGGGGAGCTGTTTTTT
TRBJ1-4 TRBD1 . TRBV5-1 CASSPTDRGEEKLFF TGCGCCAGCAGCCCGACCGACAGGGGTGAAGAAAAACTGTTTTTT
TRBJ1-5 . . TRBV30 CAWSVDWVKPQHF TGTGCCTGGAGTGTAGACTGGGTCAAGCCCCAGCATTTT
TRBJ1-1 TRBD1 . TRBV7-9 CASSNVRTGGSMNTEAFF TGTGCCAGCAGTAACGTCCGGACAGGGGGGTCTATGAACACTGAAGCTTTCTTT
TRBJ2-5 TRBD2 . TRBV7-2 CASSSRLLAVQETQYF TGTGCCAGCAGCTCCCGCCTACTAGCGGTCCAAGAGACCCAGTACTTC
TRBJ2-5 TRBD1 . TRBV7-9 CASSGRDREETQYF TGTGCCAGCAGCGGCCGGGACAGGGAGGAGACCCAGTACTTC